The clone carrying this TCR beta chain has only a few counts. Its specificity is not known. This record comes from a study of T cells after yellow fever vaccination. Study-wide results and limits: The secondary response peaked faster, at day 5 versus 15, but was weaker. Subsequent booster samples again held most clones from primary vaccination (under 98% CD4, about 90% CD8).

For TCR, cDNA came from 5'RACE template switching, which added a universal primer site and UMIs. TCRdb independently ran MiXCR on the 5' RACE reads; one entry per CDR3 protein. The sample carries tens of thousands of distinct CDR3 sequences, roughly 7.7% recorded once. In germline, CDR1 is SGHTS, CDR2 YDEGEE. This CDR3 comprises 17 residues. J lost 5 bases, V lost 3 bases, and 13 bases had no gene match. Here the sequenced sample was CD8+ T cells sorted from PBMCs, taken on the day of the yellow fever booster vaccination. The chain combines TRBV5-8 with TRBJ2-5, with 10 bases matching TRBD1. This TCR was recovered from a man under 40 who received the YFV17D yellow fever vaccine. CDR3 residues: CASSSGQGRGLGETQYF. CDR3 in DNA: TGTGCCAGCAGCTCGGGACAGGGGAGGGGACTGGGGGAGACCCAGTACTTC.